Following are 24 T cell receptor beta chains from one sample sequenced in a study of response to subunit inactivated influenza vaccine. TCRdb itself ran the RT-PCR reads through MiXCR, one entry per CDR3 protein. The sample holds hundreds of thousands of distinct CDR3 sequences, about a sixth seen once. The material was PBMCs from blood, obtained 11 to 12 days after vaccination. These receptors all stem from a man aged 45-65 years who received an inactivated influenza vaccine.

This clonotype was recorded many times. The genes are TRBV24-1 and TRBJ2-1; D possibly corresponds to TRBD2 (7 bases). CDR1 and CDR2 from the germline V gene are KGHDR and SFDVKD. The CDR3 consists of 14 residues. V lost 0 bases and J lost 8, with 10 bases in between. In DNA form, the CDR3 reads TGTGCCACCAGTGATTTGCGGGGGGCGGATGAGCAGTTCTTC. Encoded protein: CATSDLRGADEQFF.

The genes are TRBV28 and TRBJ2-1; the D gene is possibly TRBD1 (6 bases). V was pared by 2 bases and J by 7 bases, with 15 bases between. The CDR3 totals 15 residues. Germline V lookup: CDR1 MDHEN, CDR2 SYDVKM. Written as DNA, the CDR3 is TGTGCCAGCAGTTTAGCAGGGGCCTATGGAAATGAGCAGTTCTTC. Amino acid sequence: CASSLAGAYGNEQFF.

The table lists this clonotype with a few counts. V usage is TRBV20-1 and J usage is TRBJ2-7; maybe TRBD2 (6 bases). There are 12 residues in the CDR3. Trimming left V 4 bases short and J 4 bases short, with 11 bases between. Germline loops: CDR1 DFQATT, CDR2 SNEGSKA (reference sequence). This CDR3 reads CSAMGLLYEQYF. CDR3 nucleotides: TGCAGTGCTATGGGACTGCTTTACGAGCAGTACTTC.

Comment on this clonotype: This sequence may be a read error, since a much larger clone differs from it by one base. The chain links TRBV12-3 or TRBV12-4 to TRBJ2-6; D is unclear. The germline V and J ends were trimmed by 5 bases and 0 bases, with 5 bases remaining between them. The CDR3 has 14 residues. The CDR3 DNA reads as TGTGCCAGCAGTAAAAACTCTGGGGCCAACGTCCTGACTTTC. Its translation: CASSKNSGANVLTF.

This clonotype was detected a few times. The CDR3 reads CATSRDRMIGNTIYF. CDR3 nucleotide sequence: TGTGCCACCAGCAGAGATAGGATGATAGGAAACACCATATATTTT. The chain joins TRBV15 to TRBJ1-3; D is ambiguous. This CDR3 spans 15 amino acids. The V end lost 0 bases, the J end lost 4 bases, and 10 bases lay between the germline ends. Germline CDR1 LNHNV, CDR2 YYDKDF (reference sequence).

This clonotype was detected many times. The chain carries TRBV2 and TRBJ2-5, with TRBD1 matching 9 bases. With 8 bases clipped from V and 5 bases from J, the junction kept 3 bases outside the gene matches. The CDR3 totals 12 residues. Per the germline V gene, CDR1 is SNHLY and CDR2 is FYNNEI. The CDR3 bases are TGTGCCAGCTCAGACAGGGGGGAGACCCAGTACTTC. Protein sequence: CASSDRGETQYF. The variable domain in full, completed from reference TRBV2 and TRBJ2-5, reads EPEVTQTPSHQVTQMGQEVILRCVPISNHLYFYWYRQILGQKVEFLVSFYNNEISEKSEIFDDQFSVERPDGSNFTLKIRSTKLEDSAMYFCASSDRGETQYFGPGTRLLVL.

Only a few counts were recorded for this clonotype. The chain employs TRBV19 and TRBJ2-1; D tentatively fits TRBD1 or TRBD2 (5 bases each). V was shortened by 7 bases and J by 7 bases, with 17 bases between the two germline ends. The CDR3 is made up of 14 amino acids. The germline gives CDR1 LNHDA, CDR2 SQIVND (reference sequence). The CDR3 DNA reads TGTGCCAGTAAGTCCCGAGGGGCTAGGAATGAGCAGTTCTTC. Translated: CASKSRGARNEQFF.

This chain connects TRBV4-1 to TRBJ1-5; D is uncertain. The CDR3 has 13 amino acids. Germline-derived CDR1 and CDR2 are MGHRA and YSYEKL. V was clipped by 5 bases and J by 4 bases, with 9 bases between them. CDR3 coding DNA: TGCGCCAGCAGCTTCCAGAGAAATCAGCCCCAGCATTTT. It translates to CASSFQRNQPQHF.

This clonotype was recorded at least ten times. The chain joins TRBV7-2 to TRBJ2-7; TRBD2 might be the D (5 bases). V was clipped by 5 bases and J by 3 bases, with 5 bases between them. The germline V gene has CDR1 SGHTA and CDR2 FQGNSA. The CDR3 covers 11 residues. The CDR3 coding sequence is TGTGCCAGCAGCGACTACTACGAGCAGTACTTC. It yields the protein CASSDYYEQYF.

The chain carries TRBV11-1 and TRBJ2-7; 8 positions match TRBD2. Trimming at V came to 2 bases and at J to 0 bases, leaving 18 bases not matched to a gene. Germline loops: CDR1 SGHAT, CDR2 FQDESV (reference sequence). There are 20 residues in the CDR3. The CDR3 here is CASSLFLRGLRGGSSYEQYF. CDR3 sequence (DNA): TGTGCCAGCAGCTTATTTCTTCGGGGTTTGCGCGGGGGGAGCTCCTACGAGCAGTACTTC.

The rearrangement joins TRBV7-2 to TRBJ2-2; tentatively, D is TRBD2 (5 bases). The CDR3 totals 15 residues. V dropped 5 bases and J dropped 6 bases, with 16 bases sitting between them. Germline V gives CDR1 SGHTA, CDR2 FQGNSA. This CDR3 is CASSTRGSVAGELFF. CDR3 in DNA: TGTGCCAGCAGCACCCGGGGTAGCGTTGCCGGGGAGCTGTTTTTT.

A few counts support this clonotype. The rearrangement joins TRBV6-2 or TRBV6-3 to TRBJ2-3; weak D call: TRBD2 (6 bases). The germline CDR1 and CDR2 sequences are MNHEY and SVGEGT. Trimming pared 0 bases from V and 5 bases from J, leaving 12 bases between. CDR3 size: 15 residues. The CDR3 region is CASSYSRRVGDTQYF. The DNA of the CDR3 is TGTGCCAGCAGTTACTCGAGGAGGGTGGGAGATACGCAGTATTTT.

This chain uses TRBV7-2 with TRBJ2-7; D is perhaps TRBD1 (8 bases). Germline loops: CDR1 SGHTA, CDR2 FQGNSA. V dropped 5 bases and J dropped 6 bases, with 20 bases sitting between them. The CDR3 is made up of 15 amino acids. The DNA for the CDR3 is TGTGCCAGCAGCCTAAGGACAGGGAGGGATTCCGAGCAGTACTTC. Translated: CASSLRTGRDSEQYF.

The J gene is TRBJ2-4, the V gene TRBV15, with D maybe TRBD2 (5 bases). The V gene's germline CDR1 is LNHNV and CDR2 YYDKDF (reference sequence). Trimming removed 4 bases from V and 6 bases from J, with 7 bases in between. The CDR3 is 12 residues long. CDR3 DNA: TGTGCCACCAGCATCGAGGGAAACATTCAGTACTTC. It specifies CATSIEGNIQYF.

This clonotype was picked up a small number of times. The V and J genes are TRBV5-1 and TRBJ2-7; 7 nucleotides agree with TRBD2. The CDR3 extends over 15 amino acids. The V gene's germline CDR1 is SGHRS and CDR2 YFSETQ. With V trimmed by 0 bases and J by 6 bases, 9 bases remained unmatched. The DNA of the CDR3 is TGCGCCAGCAGCTTGGGTAGCGGGCGAATGGGCGAGCAGTACTTC. It translates to CASSLGSGRMGEQYF.

V and J are TRBV10-1 and TRBJ2-2; 12 nucleotides agree with TRBD2. Unmatched junction bases numbered 9, after V lost 7 bases and J lost 6 bases. The CDR3 totals 16 residues. Germline V lookup: CDR1 WNHNN, CDR2 SYGVQD (reference sequence). The CDR3 coding sequence is TGCGCCAGCACCCAGAGACTAGCGGGGGAGCCCGGGGAGCTGTTTTTT. Its translation is CASTQRLAGEPGELFF.

The chain uses TRBV25-1 and TRBJ2-4; 7 nucleotides match TRBD1. V lost 6 bases and J lost 4; bases outside the gene matches: 3. The V gene's germline CDR1 is MGHDK and CDR2 SYGVNS. The CDR3 runs to 13 residues. The CDR3 DNA is TGTGCCAGCAGACAGACAGGGAAAAACATTCAGTACTTC. Translating gives CASRQTGKNIQYF. The full variable domain, in which reference TRBV25-1 and TRBJ2-4 provide the parts outside the CDR3, is EADIYQTPRYLVIGTGKKITLECSQTMGHDKMYWYQQDPGMELHLIHYSYGVNSTEKGDLSSESTVSRIRTEHFPLTLESARPSHTSQYLCASRQTGKNIQYFGAGTRLSVL.

This clonotype was seen many times. This rearrangement joins TRBV24-1 to TRBJ2-1; 14 bases map to TRBD2. There are 18 residues in the CDR3. Trimming cost V 3 bases and J 2 bases; bases outside gene matches: 5. CDR1 and CDR2 from the germline V gene are KGHDR and SFDVKD. In nucleotides, the CDR3 is TGTGCCACCAGTGATCCCGGGACTAGCGGGAGCCCCTACAATGAGCAGTTCTTC. It translates to CATSDPGTSGSPYNEQFF.

This clonotype was detected ten times or more. The rearrangement links TRBV12-3 or TRBV12-4 to TRBJ2-7, with 9 nucleotides matching TRBD1. Germline trimming cut 6 bases from V and 8 bases from J; bases unmatched to any gene: 17. The CDR3 is 16 amino acids. CDR3 amino acids: CASSRGGGQGSPKQYF. The CDR3 nucleotides read TGTGCCAGCAGCCGGGGCGGGGGACAGGGATCACCCAAGCAGTACTTC.

V gene TRBV6-1 combines with J gene TRBJ2-1, with 10 bases that match TRBD2. This CDR3 is built from 16 residues. With V trimmed by 5 bases and J by 4 bases, 8 bases remained unmatched. Germline V CDR1 and CDR2: MNHNS, SASEGT. The CDR3, as DNA: TGTGCCAGCAGTCAACTCCCGACTAGCGGGTACAATGAGCAGTTCTTC. It specifies CASSQLPTSGYNEQFF.

This clonotype was counted only a few times. V gene TRBV20-1 combines with J gene TRBJ2-7; TRBD2 matches at 9 bases. Germline V gene lookup returns CDR1 DFQATT and CDR2 SNEGSKA (reference sequence). The CDR3 totals 17 residues. The junction had 15 bases not matched to a gene; V was cut back by 6 bases and J by 0 bases. CDR3 sequence: CSASSAGGGASSYEQYF. CDR3 coding DNA: TGCAGTGCGAGCTCCGCCGGCGGGGGGGCTAGCTCCTACGAGCAGTACTTC.

This clonotype was counted between two and nine times. The V call is TRBV28, the J call TRBJ1-2; D is uncertain. The CDR3 spans 17 residues. V lost 4 bases, J lost 5 bases, and 23 bases lay in between. The germline V gene has CDR1 MDHEN and CDR2 SYDVKM. In DNA, the CDR3 is TGTGCCAGCAGTTCCCACACATCCCCCGGCGGGAGGTATGGCTACACCTTC. It encodes CASSSHTSPGGRYGYTF.

The chain's CDR3 is CASAGSGRAGSYNEQFF. CDR3 DNA: TGTGCCAGCGCGGGTAGCGGGAGGGCAGGCTCCTACAATGAGCAGTTCTTC. V gene TRBV18 combines with J gene TRBJ2-1; 11 bases are a match to TRBD2. Germline assignment: CDR1 KGHSH and CDR2 LQKENI. The CDR3 has 17 amino acids. V gave up 8 bases and J gave up 0 bases; unmatched junction bases: 9.

This clonotype showed up many times. The gene calls are TRBV5-1 and TRBJ2-1, with D possibly TRBD2 on 6 matching bases. The CDR3 runs 15 residues. In germline, CDR1 is SGHRS, CDR2 YFSETQ. V was trimmed by 2 bases and J by 0 bases, leaving 9 bases between them. CDR3 nucleotide sequence: TGCGCCAGCAGCTTTCTAGCGATCTCCTACAATGAGCAGTTCTTC. The encoded protein is CASSFLAISYNEQFF.